These 20 T cell receptor beta chains were sequenced from one sample in a study of blood T cell dynamics during melanoma immunotherapy. The time point: pre-treatment baseline. Clones were read by immunoSEQ multiplex PCR, and TCRdb kept only the in-frame ones, dropping some. Counted here are around 15,000 clones, under 90% occurring once; the ten biggest clones make up roughly 5%. The sample was blood, taken from a patient treated with checkpoint blockade. The receptors were gathered from a human donor with melanoma.

The rearrangement joins TRBV6-5 to TRBJ1-6, with TRBD1 matching over 8 bases. Losses at the gene ends were 6 bases for V and 7 bases for J; bases not matched to a gene: 2. Germline CDR1 is MNHEY and CDR2 is SVGAGI. The CDR3 is 13 amino acids. The CDR3 protein is CASRRTGNSPLHF. The CDR3 coding sequence is TGTGCCAGCAGACGGACAGGGAATTCACCCCTCCACTTT.

V is TRBV7-3 and J is TRBJ2-1; 7 nucleotides match TRBD2. V shed 3 bases, J shed 3 bases, and the junction held 8 bases outside the gene matches. The CDR3 extends over 16 amino acids. Germline-derived CDR1 and CDR2 are SGHTA and FQGTGA. The CDR3 loop is CASSLAPSGYYNEQFF. Written as DNA, the CDR3 is TGTGCCAGCAGCTTGGCCCCTAGCGGCTACTACAATGAGCAGTTCTTC.

This clone is termed large (0.1 to 1%). V is TRBV9 and J is TRBJ2-7; tentatively, D is TRBD1 or TRBD2 (6 bases each). Germline lookup yields CDR1 SGDLS and CDR2 YYNGEE. Trimming took off 0 bases at V and 7 bases at J, with 17 bases between the two ends. The CDR3 contains 15 residues. For the CDR3, the DNA is TGTGCCAGCAGCGTAGAGGGGGGCCGGGCGCGAGAGCAGTACTTC. Its protein is CASSVEGGRAREQYF.

The V gene is TRBV6-6, the J gene TRBJ2-7; D may be TRBD1 or TRBD2 (5 bases each). This CDR3 spans 15 amino acids. CDR1 MNHNY and CDR2 SVGAGI come from the germline V gene (reference sequence). The V end was cut by 7 bases, the J end by 0 bases, with 16 bases between. The CDR3 DNA follows: TGTGCCAGCACTTTCGGGGCAGGGACCTCCTACGAGCAGTACTTC. Its translation is CASTFGAGTSYEQYF.

The chain links TRBV5-1 to TRBJ2-2; D is unclear. From germline, CDR1 is SGHRS and CDR2 YFSETQ. The ends were cut back, 1 base at V and 3 bases at J, with 25 bases in the middle. The length of the CDR3 is 20 residues. CDR3 residues: CASSLFIGAPRPSDTGELFF. The CDR3 bases are TGCGCCAGCAGCTTGTTTATCGGCGCCCCGAGACCGTCAGACACCGGGGAGCTGTTTTTT.

V usage is TRBV5-6 and J usage is TRBJ2-3, with D tentatively TRBD2 (5 bases). V gave up 0 bases and J gave up 0 bases, with 11 bases separating them. The CDR3 totals 16 residues. Germline assignment: CDR1 SGHDT and CDR2 YYEEEE. CDR3 nucleotide sequence: TGTGCCAGCAGCTTGGGCGGGCAGTCTAGCACAGATACGCAGTATTTT. This codes for CASSLGGQSSTDTQYF.

This chain uses TRBV11-2 with TRBJ2-1; TRBD2 matches 10 bases. Germline values: CDR1 SGHAT, CDR2 FQNNGV. The length of the CDR3 is 14 residues. Losses at the gene ends were 5 bases for V and 3 bases for J; bases not matched to a gene: 1. The CDR3 coding sequence is TGTGCCAGCAGCCGGACTAGCGGCTACAATGAGCAGTTCTTC. Residues: CASSRTSGYNEQFF.

The chain recombines TRBV19 with TRBJ2-3; D is uncertain. CDR1 and CDR2 (germline): LNHDA, SQIVND (reference sequence). Trimming left V 10 bases short and J 4 bases short, with 12 bases between. The CDR3 is 12 residues long. Here the CDR3 reads CATASIPDTQYF. The CDR3 nucleotides are TGTGCCACTGCGTCAATCCCAGATACGCAGTATTTT.

V is TRBV21-1 and J is TRBJ1-5. TRBV21-1 is a listed pseudogene. This CDR3 region has 10 residues. The CDR3 sequence: CASNNQPQHF. The CDR3 nucleotides read TGTGCCAGCAACAATCAGCCCCAGCATTTT.

For this clone: Other DNA sequences from this sample encode an identical CDR3 as well. The chain carries TRBV29-1 and TRBJ1-5, with D possibly TRBD1 on 6 matching bases. Trimming removed 4 bases from V and 6 bases from J, with 19 bases in between. The length of the CDR3 is 15 residues. The V gene's germline CDR1 is SQVTM and CDR2 ANQGSEA. Here the CDR3 reads CSVGGGQGGGQPQHF. DNA of the CDR3: TGCAGCGTTGGCGGGGGGCAGGGAGGGGGTCAGCCCCAGCATTTT.

The rearrangement links TRBV9 to TRBJ2-5; D is possibly TRBD1 or TRBD2 (7 bases each). Germline CDR1 is SGDLS and CDR2 is YYNGEE. The CDR3 contains 16 residues. V was pared by 3 bases and J by 3 bases, with 18 bases between. Here the CDR3 DNA reads TGTGCCAGCAGCGCAGGGGGGGTCGCCTGGGAAGAGACCCAGTACTTC. Residues: CASSAGGVAWEETQYF.

The chain employs TRBV2 and TRBJ1-2; the match to TRBD1 covers 11 bases. This CDR3 region has 14 residues. V shed 9 bases and J 2 bases; nucleotides not matched to a gene: 5. Germline V gene sequence: CDR1 SNHLY, CDR2 FYNNEI. CDR3 in amino acids: CARPGQGGNYGYTF. DNA for the CDR3: TGTGCCAGACCGGGACAGGGGGGGAACTATGGCTACACCTTC.

The chain combines TRBV4-1 with TRBJ2-3, with D perhaps matching TRBD2 (5 bases). CDR1 and CDR2 (germline): MGHRA, YSYEKL. The CDR3 contains 17 residues. The V end was cut by 0 bases, the J end by 0 bases, with 13 bases between. For the CDR3, the DNA is TGCGCCAGCAGCCAAGATTTCGGAGGTGCTAGCACAGATACGCAGTATTTT. It encodes CASSQDFGGASTDTQYF.

This clone appeared a single time. The chain carries TRBV18 and TRBJ2-7, with D perhaps matching TRBD1 (5 bases). V was pared by 2 bases and J by 5 bases, with 10 bases between. The CDR3 has 13 amino acids. Looked up from germline, CDR1 is KGHSH and CDR2 is LQKENI. The CDR3: CASSPGQGNEQYF. In DNA, the CDR3 is TGTGCCAGCTCACCAGGGCAGGGCAACGAGCAGTACTTC.

This chain links TRBV2 with TRBJ2-3; 8 bases are a match to TRBD2. The germline V gene has CDR1 SNHLY and CDR2 FYNNEI. J was trimmed by 7 bases and V by 4 bases; bases with no gene match: 10. This CDR3 region has 15 residues. The DNA of the CDR3 is TGTGCCAGCAGTGCCTCTCGGGGGGGCCTGAATACGCAGTATTTT. Translated: CASSASRGGLNTQYF.

This chain connects TRBV2 to TRBJ1-4; possible D gene TRBD1, 6 bases. With 4 bases removed from V and 7 bases from J, the gap between germline ends came to 13 bases. The CDR3 consists of 14 residues. Germline V CDR1 and CDR2: SNHLY, FYNNEI. The CDR3 here is CASSGARGGEKLFF. CDR3 in DNA: TGTGCCAGCAGTGGGGCCAGGGGAGGTGAAAAACTGTTTTTT.

The chain combines TRBV6-4 with TRBJ2-7, with a tentative D call TRBD1 (6 bases). The CDR3 is 16 amino acids. Trimming removed 3 bases from V and 3 bases from J, with 18 bases in between. The germline CDR1 and CDR2 sequences are MRHNA and SNTAGT. CDR3 residues: CASSDGGVKGGYEQYF. The DNA of the CDR3 is TGTGCCAGCAGTGATGGTGGCGTGAAAGGGGGCTACGAGCAGTACTTC.

This clone has only a few counts. The gene calls are TRBV6-1 and TRBJ1-6, with 8 bases that match TRBD1. Germline assignment: CDR1 MNHNS and CDR2 SASEGT. Trimming cost V 5 bases and J 10 bases; bases outside gene matches: 7. This CDR3 has 14 residues. Here the CDR3 DNA reads TGTGCCAGCAGTCTGGAGCAGGGGGCCTCACCCCTCCACTTT. Encoded protein: CASSLEQGASPLHF.

This rearrangement joins TRBV6-1 to TRBJ1-5, with D maybe TRBD1 (5 bases). Germline V CDR1 and CDR2: MNHNS, SASEGT. The CDR3 sequence is 14 residues long. The V and J ends lost 2 bases and 6 bases respectively, with 11 bases between them. For the CDR3, the DNA is TGTGCCAGCAGTGAACAGGGTGGAGGTCAGCCCCAGCATTTT. Its translation: CASSEQGGGQPQHF.

The genes are TRBV5-1 and TRBJ2-1; a weak D match, TRBD1 (6 bases). The germline gives CDR1 SGHRS, CDR2 YFSETQ. This CDR3 has 17 amino acids. V gave up 1 base and J gave up 0 bases, with 14 bases separating them. The CDR3 is CASSLTPQGFSYNEQFF. DNA of the CDR3: TGCGCCAGCAGCTTGACCCCACAGGGCTTCTCCTACAATGAGCAGTTCTTC.